This T cell receptor beta chain is from a study of cytomegalovirus exposure and HLA in healthy donors. About the research overall: Assignment to the Caucasian-associated ancestry cluster applied to around 82% of the approximately 380 genotyped donors. Study conclusions and caveats: One later analysis reportedly identified an Asian-associated ancestry cluster that showed fewer N-insertions than the roughly 720-donor mean. Presence/absence analyses assumed roughly uniform sequencing depth across donors, which may not hold. Another analysis was done later, and it associated approximately 18,000 TCR beta sequences with HLA alleles at 0.05 false discovery rate.

V lost 5 bases and J lost 8; bases outside the gene matches: 7. The CDR3 sequence is 14 residues long. CDR1 and CDR2 (germline): MNHEY, SVGAGI. A remark on this clone: The antigen is not known.

The primer mix had 60 Vbeta and 13 Jbeta primers. Only in-frame clones appear in the TCRdb table, and some are missing; sequencing was by immunoSEQ multiplex PCR. Found here are 120,000 to 150,000 clones, about 79% of them singletons; the top ten hold about 1.7%. Sequenced sample: PBMCs. The chain couples TRBV6-5 to TRBJ1-4; 8 bases match TRBD1. The TCR sequence derives from a woman in her twenties or thirties in good health and CMV-seronegative. The CDR3 protein is CASSTDRGREKLFF. Here the CDR3 DNA reads TGTGCCAGCAGTACCGACAGGGGAAGAGAAAAACTGTTTTTT.